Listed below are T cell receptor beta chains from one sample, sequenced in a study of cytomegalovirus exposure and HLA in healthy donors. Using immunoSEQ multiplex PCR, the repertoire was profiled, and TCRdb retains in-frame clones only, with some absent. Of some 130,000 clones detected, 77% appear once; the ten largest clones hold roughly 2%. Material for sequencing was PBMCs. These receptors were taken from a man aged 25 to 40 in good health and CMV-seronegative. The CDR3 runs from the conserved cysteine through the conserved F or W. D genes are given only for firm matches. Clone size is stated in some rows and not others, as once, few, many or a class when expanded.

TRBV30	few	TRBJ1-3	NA	TGTGCCTGGAGGGGCAACTCTGGAAACACCATATATTTT	CAWRGNSGNTIYF
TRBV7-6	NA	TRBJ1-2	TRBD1	TGTGCCAGCAGCTTATCATTGGCAGGGGGACTGCTCTCTGGCTACACCTTC	CASSLSLAGGLLSGYTF
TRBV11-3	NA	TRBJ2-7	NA	TGTGCCAGCAGCTTAGATCAACTCAGGGACGAGCAGTACTTC	CASSLDQLRDEQYF
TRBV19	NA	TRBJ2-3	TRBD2	TGTGCCAGTAGTATTCTGCTAGCGGGAGCAGATACGCAGTATTTT	CASSILLAGADTQYF
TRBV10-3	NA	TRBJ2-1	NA	TGTGCCATCAGTGAGCCCCAGCGAGCATACAATGAGCAGTTCTTC	CAISEPQRAYNEQFF
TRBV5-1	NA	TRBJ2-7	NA	TGCGCCAGCAGCTTGGACCTGACAGCCTACGAGCAGTACTTC	CASSLDLTAYEQYF
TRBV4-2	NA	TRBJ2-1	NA	TGTGCCAGCAGCCAAAGTGGCAGGGCGCGTGAGCAGTTCTTC	CASSQSGRAREQFF
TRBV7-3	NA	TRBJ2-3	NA	TGTGCCAGCAGCCCGGGCCTAGGGGGTTGGGGAGGGGATACGCAGTATTTT	CASSPGLGGWGGDTQYF
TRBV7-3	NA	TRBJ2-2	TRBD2	TGTGCCAGCAGCTTAGCGGGAGGGCAAGGCGGGGAGCTGTTTTTT	CASSLAGGQGGELFF
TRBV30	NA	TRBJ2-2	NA	TGTGCCTGGAGTAATTCGCGGACAGACGCGAACACCGGGGAGCTGTTTTTT	CAWSNSRTDANTGELFF
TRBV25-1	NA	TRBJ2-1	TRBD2	TGTGCCAGCAGTGATGGTTCGCGGGAGGGCATGAATAATGAGCAGTTCTTC	CASSDGSREGMNNEQFF
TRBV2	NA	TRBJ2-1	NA	TGTGCCAGCAGTGTGGAGGGGCGTACCCTCAATGAGCAGTTCTTC	CASSVEGRTLNEQFF
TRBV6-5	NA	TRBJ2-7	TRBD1	TGTGCCAGCAGCCTCCCGGGACAGGCCTCCTACGAGCAGTACTTC	CASSLPGQASYEQYF
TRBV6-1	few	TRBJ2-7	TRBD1	TGTGCCAGCAGCCAAGTGGGACAGGGATCCTACGAGCAGTACTTC	CASSQVGQGSYEQYF
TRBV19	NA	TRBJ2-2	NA	TGTGCCAGTAGTTCGCGACAGAGAGTCAACACCGGGGAGCTGTTTTTT	CASSSRQRVNTGELFF
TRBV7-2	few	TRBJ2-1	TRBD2	TGTGCCAGCTCACTAGCGGGAGGCAATGAGCAGTTCTTC	CASSLAGGNEQFF
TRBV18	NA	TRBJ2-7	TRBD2	TGTGCCAGCTCACCCACGGGACTAGCGGGAGTGTTAGGCGAGCAGTACTTC	CASSPTGLAGVLGEQYF
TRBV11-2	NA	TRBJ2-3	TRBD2	TGTGCCAGCAGCATCACTAGCGCCTCAGATACGCAGTATTTT	CASSITSASDTQYF
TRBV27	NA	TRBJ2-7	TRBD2	TGTGCCAGCAGGAGGGACTACTCCTCCTACGAGCAGTACTTC	CASRRDYSSYEQYF
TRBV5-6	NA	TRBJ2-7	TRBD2	TGTGCCAGCAGCTTAATTAAAACGGTAGCGGGAGTGGGGGAGCAGTACTTC	CASSLIKTVAGVGEQYF
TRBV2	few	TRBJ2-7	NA	TGTGCCAGCAAGTTACAGGTGACCCCCTACGAGCAGTACTTC	CASKLQVTPYEQYF
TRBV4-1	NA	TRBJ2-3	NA	TGCGCCAGCAGCCAGGGGTACGGGGGAGATACGCAGTATTTT	CASSQGYGGDTQYF
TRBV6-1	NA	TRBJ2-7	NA	TGTGCCAGCAGTGAAGCGTACGCCAGTGCCACCTACGAGCAGTACTTC	CASSEAYASATYEQYF
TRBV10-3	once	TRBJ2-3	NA	TGTGCCATCAACAGGGCGTGGGGCACAGATACGCAGTATTTT	CAINRAWGTDTQYF
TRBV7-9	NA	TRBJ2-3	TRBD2	TGTGCCAGCAGCTTAGCGAGACGACTAGCGGCCCCTAGCACAGATACGCAGTATTTT	CASSLARRLAAPSTDTQYF
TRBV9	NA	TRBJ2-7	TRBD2	TGTGCCAGCAGCGTAGGGGCGGGAGAGGGTGGCGAGCAGTACTTC	CASSVGAGEGGEQYF
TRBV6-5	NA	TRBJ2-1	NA	TGTGCCAGCAGTTACAATTACCGGGACAATGAGCAGTTCTTC	CASSYNYRDNEQFF
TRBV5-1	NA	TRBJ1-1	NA	TGCGCCAGCAGCCCCCAGGGAAACACTGAAGCTTTCTTT	CASSPQGNTEAFF
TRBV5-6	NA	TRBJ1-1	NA	TGTGCCAGCAGCCCCGCGGGCCTCAACTGGGGCACTGAAGCTTTCTTT	CASSPAGLNWGTEAFF
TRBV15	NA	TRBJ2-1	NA	TGTGCCACCAGCAGGGGGGCGAACACTTACAATGAGCAGTTCTTC	CATSRGANTYNEQFF
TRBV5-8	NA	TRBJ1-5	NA	TGTGCCAGCAGCTTCCGTGATCAGCCCCAGCATTTT	CASSFRDQPQHF
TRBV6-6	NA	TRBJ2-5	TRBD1	TGTGCCAGCAGTGACCGGGACAGGGTTGGAGAGACCCAGTACTTC	CASSDRDRVGETQYF
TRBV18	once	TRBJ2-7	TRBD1	TGTGCCAGCTCACCAAGACAGGGGGCCTACGAGCAGTACTTC	CASSPRQGAYEQYF